Below are 18 T cell receptor beta chains sequenced from a single sample in a study of radiotherapy plus CTLA-4 blockade in lung cancer. Profiled with immunoSEQ multiplex PCR; TCRdb holds only in-frame clones, not every one. The sample has 20,000 to 30,000 clones; roughly 70% are singletons. The sample consisted of peripheral blood, taken from a patient treated with radiotherapy plus ipilimumab. The receptor source for this set is a human donor with non-small cell lung cancer whose response to radiotherapy plus ipilimumab could not be evaluated.

The chain has TRBV5-4 and TRBJ1-1, with 11 bases lining up with TRBD1. V gave up 4 bases and J gave up 5 bases; unmatched junction bases: 7. Looked up from germline, CDR1 is SGHNT and CDR2 is YYREEE (reference sequence). The CDR3 loop spans 15 amino acids. This CDR3 is CASSRTGGEKTEAFF. CDR3 bases: TGTGCCAGCAGCCGGACAGGGGGCGAGAAGACTGAAGCTTTCTTT.

This chain connects TRBV7-6 to TRBJ2-2; 10 bases agree with TRBD2. In germline, CDR1 is SGHVS, CDR2 FNYEAQ. The CDR3 length is 17 residues. The V gene end was trimmed by 1 base and the J gene end by 4 bases; junction bases not matched to a gene: 6. CDR3 nucleotides: TGTGCCAGCAGCTTAGGAGCGGGAGGGCCGGGCACCGGGGAGCTGTTTTTT. It is translated as CASSLGAGGPGTGELFF. The full variable domain, rest sourced from reference TRBV7-6 and TRBJ2-2, is GAGVSQSPRYKVTKRGQDVALRCDPISGHVSLYWYRQALGQGPEFLTYFNYEAQQDKSGLPNDRFSAERPEGSISTLTIQRTEQRDSAMYRCASSLGAGGPGTGELFFGEGSRLTVL.

CDR3 nucleotides: TGTGCCAGCAGTACGAGGGCCCCGTACAATGAGCAGTTCTTC. Translation gives CASSTRAPYNEQFF. The rearrangement joins TRBV27 to TRBJ2-1; D possibly corresponds to TRBD2 (5 bases). Germline V lookup: CDR1 MNHEY, CDR2 SMNVEV (reference sequence). This CDR3 region has 14 residues. Trimming left V 5 bases short and J 4 bases short, with 12 bases between.

This clone was counted between two and nine times. The chain combines TRBV6-1 with TRBJ1-2, with D unresolved. The CDR3 covers 14 residues. The germline V gene has CDR1 MNHNS and CDR2 SASEGT. V lost 5 bases and J lost 2, with 12 bases in between. CDR3 loop: CASSIAESNYGYTF. For the CDR3, the DNA is TGTGCCAGCAGTATAGCCGAATCGAACTATGGCTACACCTTC.

The V gene is TRBV7-9, the J gene TRBJ2-6, with 7 positions matching TRBD1. Trimming removed 4 bases from V and 1 base from J; junction bases left unmatched: 7. Germline loops: CDR1 SEHNR, CDR2 FQNEAQ (reference sequence). The CDR3 has 17 residues. The CDR3 sequence: CASSSRDSDSGANVLTF. Written as DNA, the CDR3 is TGTGCCAGCAGCTCCCGGGACAGCGATTCTGGGGCCAACGTCCTGACTTTC. The full variable domain, completed using reference TRBV7-9 and TRBJ2-6, is DTGVSQNPRHKITKRGQNVTFRCDPISEHNRLYWYRQTLGQGPEFLTYFQNEAQLEKSRLLSDRFSAERPKGSFSTLEIQRTEQGDSAMYLCASSSRDSDSGANVLTFGAGSRLTVL.

The V gene is TRBV5-1, the J gene TRBJ2-5, with 10 bases lining up with TRBD1. TRBJ2-7 matches the DNA end more closely, so the J call is doubtful. The CDR3 extends over 15 amino acids. The germline V gene has CDR1 SGHRS and CDR2 YFSETQ. The CDR3 protein is CASSYGQGGGYEQYF. The DNA of the CDR3 is TGCGCCAGCAGCTATGGACAGGGGGGGGGATACGAGCAGTACTTC.

This clone was recorded only once. The chain links TRBV18 to TRBJ2-2; the D gene is possibly TRBD2 (6 bases). The CDR3 runs 15 residues. V was pared by 6 bases and J by 1 base, with 12 bases between. Per the germline V gene, CDR1 is KGHSH and CDR2 is LQKENI. In DNA form, the CDR3 reads TGTGCCAGCTCTCCAGGGACTCTGAACACCGGGGAGCTGTTTTTT. As protein: CASSPGTLNTGELFF.

The chain combines TRBV6-5 with TRBJ2-1; 7 bases line up with TRBD2. The CDR3 has 15 amino acids. The V segment lost 5 bases and the J segment 6 bases; nucleotides outside the gene matches: 10. Germline lookup yields CDR1 MNHEY and CDR2 SVGAGI. The CDR3 is CASSRTSDFFNEQFF. The CDR3 nucleotides are TGTGCCAGCAGTCGCACTAGCGATTTCTTCAATGAGCAGTTCTTC.

The chain joins TRBV19 to TRBJ2-2, with unresolved D. CDR3 length: 15 residues. Germline-derived CDR1 and CDR2 are LNHDA and SQIVND (reference sequence). V was shortened by 2 bases and J by 1 base, with 8 bases between the two germline ends. The CDR3: CASSISSVNTGELFF. The CDR3 DNA sequence: TGTGCCAGTAGTATATCCAGCGTGAACACCGGGGAGCTGTTTTTT.

Worth noting for this clone: The same CDR3 also results from other DNA sequences found in this sample. The CDR3 DNA reads as TGCGCCAGCACTCTAAATAGCCGGGAGACCCAGTACTTC. Its translation: CASTLNSRETQYF. The chain links TRBV5-1 to TRBJ2-5; D gene unclear. The V and J ends lost 6 bases and 5 bases respectively, with 14 bases between them. The germline CDR1 and CDR2 sequences are SGHRS and YFSETQ. This CDR3 is built from 13 residues.

CDR3 residues: CASSIGGLAGGNPSYEQYF. CDR3 in DNA: TGTGCCAGTAGTATTGGTGGACTAGCGGGAGGTAATCCCTCCTACGAGCAGTACTTC. The chain couples TRBV19 to TRBJ2-7, with 14 bases aligning to TRBD2. The germline CDR1 and CDR2 sequences are LNHDA and SQIVND (reference sequence). The length of the CDR3 is 19 residues. Trimming cost V 3 bases and J 0 bases; bases outside gene matches: 10.

The chain combines TRBV7-2 with TRBJ1-1, with a weak D call TRBD1 (5 bases). Germline CDR1 reads SGHTA; CDR2 reads FQGNSA. The CDR3 has 13 amino acids. Trimming pared 1 base from V and 12 bases from J, leaving 15 bases between. The CDR3 DNA reads as TGTGCCAGCAGCTTAGGAGGGACTTGGCGGACTTTCTTT. This gives the protein CASSLGGTWRTFF.

CDR3 residues: CASSPTIKENEQFF. In DNA form, the CDR3 reads TGTGCCAGCTCACCTACAATTAAAGAAAATGAGCAGTTCTTC. This sequence joins TRBV18 and TRBJ2-1; D is ambiguous. Trimming removed 3 bases at V and 7 bases at J, with 13 bases between. The CDR3 is made up of 14 amino acids. Germline assignment: CDR1 KGHSH and CDR2 LQKENI.

This chain links TRBV6-1 with TRBJ2-5, with D tentatively TRBD2 (5 bases). V lost 6 bases, J lost 4 bases, and 12 bases lay in between. In germline, CDR1 is MNHNS, CDR2 SASEGT. The CDR3 sequence is 13 residues long. In nucleotides, the CDR3 is TGTGCCAGCAGGGGTATAGCGTTAGAGACCCAGTACTTC. Translated: CASRGIALETQYF.

The J gene is TRBJ1-5, the V gene TRBV4-2; 10 bases map to TRBD1. The CDR3 extends over 16 amino acids. V lost 4 bases, J lost 1 base, and 4 bases stayed unmatched. CDR1 and CDR2 (germline): LGHNA, YNFKEQ. The CDR3 protein is CASSPGQGGSNQPQHF. The CDR3 region has the DNA TGTGCCAGCAGCCCCGGACAGGGGGGGAGCAATCAGCCCCAGCATTTT.

V usage is TRBV18 and J usage is TRBJ2-7; no definite D call. Germline CDR1 is KGHSH and CDR2 is LQKENI. V was clipped by 2 bases and J by 5 bases, with 7 bases between them. The CDR3 spans 12 residues. CDR3 sequence: CASSPESHEQYF. For the CDR3, the DNA is TGTGCCAGCTCACCAGAGTCCCACGAGCAGTACTTC.

The chain couples TRBV28 to TRBJ2-1, with D possibly TRBD1 on 6 matching bases. Trimming took off 7 bases at V and 3 bases at J, with 16 bases between the two ends. This CDR3 region has 15 residues. Germline V gene lookup returns CDR1 MDHEN and CDR2 SYDVKM. The CDR3 loop reads CASTATGSLYNEQFF. For the CDR3, the DNA is TGTGCCAGCACTGCGACAGGTTCACTCTACAATGAGCAGTTCTTC.

V usage is TRBV9 and J usage is TRBJ2-3; TRBD2 aligns across 12 bases. CDR3 size: 16 residues. The germline V gene has CDR1 SGDLS and CDR2 YYNGEE. After removal of 4 bases from V and 5 bases from J, the junction contained 8 bases not matched to a gene. The CDR3 loop reads CASSTGTSGPQDTQYF. CDR3 DNA sequence: TGTGCCAGCAGCACCGGGACTAGCGGGCCGCAAGATACGCAGTATTTT.